One T cell receptor (beta chain) is described in this entry. Other nucleotide sequences from this sample produce the same CDR3. Generated by immunoSEQ multiplex PCR, the TCRdb table keeps only in-frame clones and is missing some. The data contain about 260,000 clones, 93% of them singletons. This sample was taken from a study of T cell responses to AZD1222 COVID-19 vaccine. Trimming shortened V by 2 bases and J by 7 bases, and 10 bases separated the two germline ends. Germline V gene data show CDR1 as SGHNT and CDR2 as YYREEE (reference sequence). The CDR3 is made up of 13 amino acids. This receptor was taken from an adult in good health. Material: peripheral blood, obtained on day 0 of AZD1222 vaccination. This sequence joins TRBV5-4 and TRBJ2-1, with D possibly being TRBD1 (6 bases). CDR3 nucleotide sequence: TGTGCCAGCAGCTTAGGGGGTGCGAATGAGCAGTTCTTC. Translation gives CASSLGGANEQFF. Full variable domain (outside the CDR3, taken from reference TRBV5-4 and TRBJ2-1): ETGVTQSPTHLIKTRGQQVTLRCSSQSGHNTVSWYQQALGQGPQFIFQYYREEENGRGNFPPRFSGLQFPNYSSELNVNALELDDSALYLCASSLGGANEQFFGPGTRLTVL.